A selection of T cell receptor beta chains follows, all from one sample in a study of blood T cell repertoires in COVID-19. The repertoire was sequenced with immunoSEQ multiplex PCR; TCRdb's copy has only in-frame clones and lacks some. The top ten hold approximately 2% of the sample, which has over 85,000 clones, around nine tenths seen once. Sequenced input: peripheral blood. The source is a man between 45 and 60 years old with active COVID-19. The CDR3 runs from the conserved cysteine through the conserved F or W. Fields, in order: V gene, D gene, J gene, clone size, CDR3 protein, CDR3 DNA. D genes are given only for firm matches. Only part of the rows carry a size: once, few, many, or a class if the clone is expanded.

V gene: TRBV4-2; D gene: TRBD1; J gene: TRBJ1-6; clone size: .; CDR3 protein: CASSQDEGADSPLHF; CDR3 DNA: TGTGCCAGCAGCCAAGATGAGGGGGCGGATTCACCCCTCCACTTT
V gene: TRBV7-9; D gene: TRBD1; J gene: TRBJ2-3; clone size: few; CDR3 protein: CASSLGWDRGLRITDTQYF; CDR3 DNA: TGTGCCAGCAGCTTAGGTTGGGACAGGGGGCTTCGGATCACAGATACGCAGTATTTT
V gene: TRBV5-6; D gene: TRBD2; J gene: TRBJ2-2; clone size: .; CDR3 protein: CASVRQRGLDTGELFF; CDR3 DNA: TGTGCCAGCGTTAGGCAGCGGGGGCTCGACACCGGGGAGCTGTTTTTT
V gene: TRBV5-1; D gene: .; J gene: TRBJ2-5; clone size: .; CDR3 protein: CASSLEQTQYF; CDR3 DNA: TGCGCCAGCAGCTTGGAGCAGACCCAGTACTTC
V gene: TRBV19; D gene: TRBD2; J gene: TRBJ2-2; clone size: few; CDR3 protein: CASRGLAGGFTGELFF; CDR3 DNA: TGTGCCAGTAGGGGACTAGCGGGGGGTTTCACCGGGGAGCTGTTTTTT
V gene: TRBV12-3/TRBV12-4; D gene: .; J gene: TRBJ2-7; clone size: .; CDR3 protein: CASSSTGFYEQYF; CDR3 DNA: TGTGCCAGCAGTTCCACAGGGTTCTACGAGCAGTACTTC
V gene: TRBV5-4; D gene: TRBD1; J gene: TRBJ1-1; clone size: few; CDR3 protein: CASSLGSGGRTEAFF; CDR3 DNA: TGTGCCAGCAGCTTGGGGTCAGGGGGGCGGACTGAAGCTTTCTTT
V gene: TRBV7-8; D gene: .; J gene: TRBJ1-1; clone size: .; CDR3 protein: CASSLRQALPPRF; CDR3 DNA: TGTGCCAGCAGCTTAAGGCAGGCCTTGCCCCCTCGTTTT
V gene: TRBV7-2; D gene: .; J gene: TRBJ1-4; clone size: .; CDR3 protein: CASSPGGNEKLFF; CDR3 DNA: TGTGCCAGCAGCCCAGGTGGGAATGAAAAACTGTTTTTT
V gene: TRBV12-5; D gene: .; J gene: TRBJ2-2; clone size: few; CDR3 protein: CASGLSAGNTGELFF; CDR3 DNA: TGTGCTAGTGGTTTGAGCGCGGGGAACACCGGGGAGCTGTTTTTT
V gene: TRBV7-6; D gene: .; J gene: TRBJ1-4; clone size: .; CDR3 protein: CASSLVGSGGEKLFF; CDR3 DNA: TGTGCCAGCAGCTTAGTAGGGAGCGGTGGCGAAAAACTGTTTTTT
V gene: TRBV4-1; D gene: .; J gene: TRBJ1-5; clone size: .; CDR3 protein: CASSQEQAYQPQHF; CDR3 DNA: TGCGCCAGCAGCCAAGAACAGGCCTATCAGCCCCAGCATTTT
V gene: TRBV29-1; D gene: .; J gene: TRBJ1-1; clone size: .; CDR3 protein: CSVGGGLTLSAFF; CDR3 DNA: TGCAGCGTTGGGGGGGGCCTTACTCTGTCTGCTTTCTTT
V gene: TRBV5-1; D gene: .; J gene: TRBJ2-3; clone size: once; CDR3 protein: CASSRSGGAADTQYF; CDR3 DNA: TGCGCCAGCAGTCGTAGTGGGGGGGCCGCAGATACGCAGTATTTT
V gene: TRBV6-5; D gene: TRBD2; J gene: TRBJ2-7; clone size: .; CDR3 protein: CASSNLAGGTDEQYF; CDR3 DNA: TGTGCCAGCAGTAACCTAGCGGGGGGTACCGACGAGCAGTACTTC
V gene: TRBV28; D gene: .; J gene: TRBJ1-2; clone size: .; CDR3 protein: CASSIGGSSGYTF; CDR3 DNA: TGTGCCAGCAGCATTGGGGGGAGTAGCGGCTACACCTTC
V gene: TRBV3-1/TRBV3-2; D gene: TRBD1; J gene: TRBJ1-2; clone size: .; CDR3 protein: CASSSPTGVVANYGYTF; CDR3 DNA: TGTGCCAGCAGCTCACCGACAGGGGTAGTAGCTAACTATGGCTACACCTTC
V gene: TRBV7-2; D gene: .; J gene: TRBJ2-5; clone size: .; CDR3 protein: CASSLGYTPWTQYF; CDR3 DNA: TGTGCCAGCAGCTTAGGGTACACCCCATGGACCCAGTACTTC
V gene: TRBV4-1; D gene: TRBD1; J gene: TRBJ1-1; clone size: .; CDR3 protein: CASSPRGQNRGQTEAFF; CDR3 DNA: TGCGCCAGCAGCCCGCGCGGACAAAACAGGGGCCAAACTGAAGCTTTCTTT
V gene: TRBV11-1; D gene: .; J gene: TRBJ2-7; clone size: .; CDR3 protein: CASAPTAGSGEQYF; CDR3 DNA: TGTGCCAGCGCGCCCACGGCGGGATCCGGCGAGCAGTACTTC
V gene: TRBV4-3; D gene: .; J gene: TRBJ1-2; clone size: .; CDR3 protein: CASSQDLWGLAGYTF; CDR3 DNA: TGCGCCAGCAGCCAAGATCTCTGGGGGCTCGCTGGCTACACCTTC
V gene: TRBV7-9; D gene: TRBD1; J gene: TRBJ2-7; clone size: once; CDR3 protein: CASSSKRILRDRGSYEQYF; CDR3 DNA: TGTGCCAGCAGCTCAAAACGCATACTCCGGGACAGGGGCTCCTACGAGCAGTACTTC
V gene: TRBV7-2; D gene: TRBD1; J gene: TRBJ2-7; clone size: .; CDR3 protein: CATTPQGTSSYEQYF; CDR3 DNA: TGTGCCACCACCCCACAGGGGACAAGCTCCTACGAGCAGTACTTC
V gene: TRBV18; D gene: TRBD1; J gene: TRBJ1-5; clone size: few; CDR3 protein: CASSPDRVGQPQHF; CDR3 DNA: TGTGCCAGCTCACCGGACAGGGTCGGGCAGCCCCAGCATTTT
V gene: TRBV4-2; D gene: TRBD1; J gene: TRBJ1-2; clone size: .; CDR3 protein: CASSQRQGAGYGYTF; CDR3 DNA: TGTGCCAGCAGCCAACGACAGGGGGCGGGATATGGCTACACCTTC
V gene: TRBV19; D gene: TRBD1; J gene: TRBJ1-6; clone size: .; CDR3 protein: CASMGQRIYNSPLHF; CDR3 DNA: TGTGCCAGCATGGGACAGCGGATCTATAATTCACCCCTCCACTTT
V gene: TRBV6-6; D gene: .; J gene: TRBJ2-2; clone size: .; CDR3 protein: CASSIRGPGELFF; CDR3 DNA: TGTGCCAGCAGTATCAGGGGACCCGGGGAGCTGTTTTTT